Listed here are 23 T cell receptor beta chains from one sample, sequenced in a study of identical twins. TCRdb fed the 5' RACE reads into MiXCR, producing one record per CDR3 protein. The sample has about 240,000 distinct CDR3 sequences, roughly a tenth seen once. The sequenced sample consisted of memory T cells sorted from blood. All receptors derive from a man aged 50-60 years in good health.

The chain is built from TRBV2 and TRBJ2-7; 7 bases line up with TRBD1. The CDR3 length is 12 residues. Losses at the gene ends were 4 bases for V and 6 bases for J; bases not matched to a gene: 3. Germline CDR1 SNHLY, CDR2 FYNNEI. The CDR3 nucleotides are TGTGCCAGCAGTGCGACAGGGTTCGAGCAGTACTTC. It translates to CASSATGFEQYF.

This clonotype turned up a few times. The V and J genes are TRBV28 and TRBJ1-1, with 9 bases matching TRBD1. The CDR3 has 17 residues. With 2 bases clipped from V and 1 base from J, the junction kept 8 bases outside the gene matches. Germline lookup yields CDR1 MDHEN and CDR2 SYDVKM. This chain's CDR3 is CASSLPPGQGSNTEAFF. The CDR3 nucleotides are TGTGCCAGCAGTTTACCTCCGGGACAGGGATCGAACACTGAAGCTTTCTTT.

This clonotype was recorded many times. The chain employs TRBV9 and TRBJ2-1; D is uncertain. Germline CDR1 and CDR2: SGDLS and YYNGEE. CDR3 length: 13 amino acids. Trimming shortened V by 1 base and J by 7 bases, and 9 bases separated the two germline ends. CDR3 residues: CASSVNTVNEQFF. The CDR3 DNA follows: TGTGCCAGCAGCGTAAATACAGTAAATGAGCAGTTCTTC.

The chain uses TRBV10-3 and TRBJ2-7; 9 positions agree with TRBD1. Germline V gives CDR1 ENHRY, CDR2 SYGVKD. J lost 5 bases, V lost 4 bases, and 6 bases had no gene match. The CDR3 loop spans 14 amino acids. CDR3 DNA: TGTGCCATCAGTGTGGGACAGGGTAGCCACGAGCAGTACTTC. It codes for CAISVGQGSHEQYF.

The gene calls are TRBV11-1 and TRBJ1-2; TRBD1 is a possible D gene (5 bases). The CDR3 loop spans 18 amino acids. The germline V gene has CDR1 SGHAT and CDR2 FQDESV (reference sequence). Trimming took off 4 bases at V and 0 bases at J, with 21 bases between the two ends. CDR3 protein: CASSSSGAYGTSNYGYTF. The CDR3 DNA is TGTGCCAGCAGCTCCTCTGGGGCATATGGAACCTCTAACTATGGCTACACCTTC.

This clonotype was seen many times. J is TRBJ1-3 and V is TRBV15, with D uncertain. The CDR3 has 14 amino acids. Germline-derived CDR1 and CDR2 are LNHNV and YYDKDF (reference sequence). Trimming shortened V by 6 bases and J by 0 bases, and 9 bases separated the two germline ends. Written as DNA, the CDR3 is TGTGCCACCAGTGCACAGCGCTCTGGAAACACCATATATTTT. Protein product: CATSAQRSGNTIYF.

This clonotype was counted at least ten times. DNA of the CDR3: TGTGCCAGCAGCTTACCGGGGGGGCATTCACCCCTCCACTTT. It codes for CASSLPGGHSPLHF. This chain uses TRBV7-2 with TRBJ1-6, with a possible D match to TRBD1 (6 bases). Trimming took 2 bases from V and 8 from J, leaving 10 bases between them. This CDR3 has 14 residues. Germline values: CDR1 SGHTA, CDR2 FQGNSA.

This clonotype was found a few times. V usage is TRBV5-1 and J usage is TRBJ1-1; a weak D match, TRBD1 (5 bases). CDR1 and CDR2 from the germline V gene are SGHRS and YFSETQ. V lost 0 bases and J lost 12, with 9 bases in between. This CDR3 has 11 amino acids. The CDR3 loop is CASSLEQVTFF. CDR3 nucleotide sequence: TGCGCCAGCAGCTTGGAACAGGTAACTTTCTTT.

The chain couples TRBV28 to TRBJ2-3, with 11 positions matching TRBD2. Per germline, CDR1 MDHEN and CDR2 SYDVKM. V dropped 1 base and J dropped 4; count of bases not matched to a gene: 4. The CDR3 length is 16 residues. The DNA for the CDR3 is TGTGCCAGCAGTTTATTAACTAGCGGGAGATCAGATACGCAGTATTTT. Translating it yields CASSLLTSGRSDTQYF. Full variable domain (rest looked up from reference TRBV28 and TRBJ2-3): DVKVTQSSRYLVKRTGEKVFLECVQDMDHENMFWYRQDPGLGLRLIYFSYDVKMKEKGDIPEGYSVSREKKERFSLILESASTNQTSMYLCASSLLTSGRSDTQYFGPGTRLTVL.

This clonotype has a handful of counts. The chain has TRBV20-1 and TRBJ2-7; TRBD1 or TRBD2 may be the D gene (5 bases each). The CDR3 contains 13 residues. The V gene's germline CDR1 is DFQATT and CDR2 SNEGSKA (reference sequence). V lost 5 bases and J lost 2, with 13 bases in between. The DNA for the CDR3 is TGCAGTGCTGAGGGGACGCGCGCCTACGAGCAGTACTTC. It translates to CSAEGTRAYEQYF.

Ten or more counts support this clonotype. The genes are TRBV20-1 and TRBJ1-5, with 7 bases fitting TRBD1. The CDR3 totals 13 residues. The V gene's germline CDR1 is DFQATT and CDR2 SNEGSKA (reference sequence). V trimming: 1 base; J trimming: 7 bases; junction bases outside the gene matches: 4. The CDR3 nucleotides read TGCAGTGCTAGAGTAACAGGGGAACAGCCCCAGCATTTT. Protein: CSARVTGEQPQHF.

This clonotype was counted between two and nine times. The rearrangement uses TRBV29-1 and TRBJ1-1; no clear D gene. From germline, CDR1 is SQVTM and CDR2 ANQGSEA. This CDR3 region has 15 residues. V was trimmed by 2 bases and J by 0 bases, leaving 13 bases between them. The CDR3: CSVESGTTLNTEAFF. CDR3 DNA sequence: TGCAGCGTTGAATCCGGAACAACCTTGAACACTGAAGCTTTCTTT.

This clonotype was seen many times. This sequence joins TRBV12-3 or TRBV12-4 and TRBJ2-1; 13 bases agree with TRBD2. V lost 6 bases and J lost 7; bases outside the gene matches: 15. This CDR3 has 18 amino acids. DNA for the CDR3: TGTGCCAGCAGACGACTAGCGGGAGGCCTCAGAACGAGGAATGAGCAGTTCTTC. Its translation: CASRRLAGGLRTRNEQFF.

A word on this clonotype: The junction departs from the called germline gene at one end, perhaps through a read error. The V gene is TRBV20-1, the J gene TRBJ2-1, with TRBD2 matching 13 bases. CDR3 length equals 18 residues. CDR1 and CDR2 (germline): DFQATT, SNEGSKA (reference sequence). Here the CDR3 DNA reads TGCAGTGCTAGAGGTGAAATAGGACTAGCGGGAGTCTACGATGAGCAGTTCTTC. Translation: CSARGEIGLAGVYDEQFF.

This clonotype was recorded a few times. The rearrangement uses TRBV10-2 and TRBJ1-1; D gene unclear. The length of the CDR3 is 15 residues. Germline V gene sequence: CDR1 WSHSY, CDR2 SAAADI. Trimming left V 3 bases short and J 0 bases short, with 11 bases between. CDR3 in DNA: TGCGCCAGCAGTGATTTCCAGGCCCTGAACACTGAAGCTTTCTTT. It is translated as CASSDFQALNTEAFF.

This clonotype was seen only a few times. V gene TRBV7-9 combines with J gene TRBJ2-1; TRBD1 might be the D (6 bases). The ends were cut back, 1 base at V and 15 bases at J, with 16 bases in the middle. The CDR3 totals 13 residues. Germline CDR1 SEHNR, CDR2 FQNEAQ (reference sequence). The CDR3 here is CASSLEVQGSLFF. In DNA form, the CDR3 reads TGTGCCAGCAGCTTAGAGGTCCAGGGGTCTCTGTTCTTC. Together with reference TRBV7-9 and TRBJ2-1, the CDR3 gives the full variable domain: DTGVSQNPRHKITKRGQNVTFRCDPISEHNRLYWYRQTLGQGPEFLTYFQNEAQLEKSRLLSDRFSAERPKGSFSTLEIQRTEQGDSAMYLCASSLEVQGSLFFGPGTRLTVL.

This chain joins TRBV27 and TRBJ2-1; TRBD2 matches at 8 bases. Germline V lookup: CDR1 MNHEY, CDR2 SMNVEV (reference sequence). This CDR3 is 15 amino acids long. Unmatched junction bases numbered 9, after V lost 4 bases and J lost 7 bases. The DNA for the CDR3 is TGTGCCAGCAGTTATACCGGGACTAGTGATAATGAGCAGTTCTTC. Translating gives CASSYTGTSDNEQFF.

CDR3 amino acids: CSARDGAGPYEQYF. CDR3 in DNA: TGCAGTGCTAGAGATGGGGCAGGGCCATACGAGCAGTACTTC. The genes are TRBV20-1 and TRBJ2-7, with a weak D call TRBD1 (5 bases). CDR3 size: 14 residues. The V end was cut by 0 bases, the J end by 4 bases, with 13 bases between. Germline assignment: CDR1 DFQATT and CDR2 SNEGSKA (reference sequence).

At least ten counts were recorded for this clonotype. The J gene is TRBJ2-3, the V gene TRBV11-2, with 8 bases identical to TRBD1. The V gene's germline CDR1 is SGHAT and CDR2 FQNNGV. Unmatched junction bases numbered 10, after V lost 0 bases and J lost 5 bases. The CDR3 extends over 17 amino acids. Here the CDR3 DNA reads TGTGCCAGCAGCTTAGAAGTAGGCAGGGGGCGCAAAGATACGCAGTATTTT. It translates to CASSLEVGRGRKDTQYF.

This clonotype was observed many times. This sequence joins TRBV12-3 or TRBV12-4 and TRBJ2-7; no clear D gene. This CDR3 region has 14 residues. Trimming removed 6 bases at V and 4 bases at J, with 16 bases between. The CDR3 DNA follows: TGTGCCAGCAGACCCGAGCCCCAGAATTACGAGCAGTACTTC. It encodes CASRPEPQNYEQYF.

In this sample, this clonotype turned up many times. The rearrangement uses TRBV20-1 and TRBJ1-5, with D possibly matching TRBD1 (5 bases). The CDR3 length is 12 residues. The germline V gene has CDR1 DFQATT and CDR2 SNEGSKA (reference sequence). Trimming pared 3 bases from V and 4 bases from J, leaving 7 bases between. As DNA, the CDR3 is TGCAGTGCTAGTCCAGGGAATCAGCCCCAGCATTTT. Protein product: CSASPGNQPQHF.

The chain is built from TRBV5-1 and TRBJ1-1; TRBD1 aligns across 7 bases. There are 14 residues in the CDR3. Germline CDR1 SGHRS, CDR2 YFSETQ. With 5 bases clipped from V and 5 bases from J, the junction kept 9 bases outside the gene matches. The CDR3 region has the DNA TGCGCCAGCAGTCAGACAGGGATGGGGACTGAAGCTTTCTTT. It specifies CASSQTGMGTEAFF. Full variable domain (outside the CDR3, taken from reference TRBV5-1 and TRBJ1-1): KAGVTQTPRYLIKTRGQQVTLSCSPISGHRSVSWYQQTPGQGLQFLFEYFSETQRNKGNFPGRFSGRQFSNSRSEMNVSTLELGDSALYLCASSQTGMGTEAFFGQGTRLTVV.

This clonotype was seen more than once but under ten times. The V gene is TRBV20-1, the J gene TRBJ2-1; 11 nucleotides agree with TRBD2. Trimming cost V 5 bases and J 4 bases; bases outside gene matches: 10. CDR1 is DFQATT, CDR2 SNEGSKA, per germline (reference sequence). The CDR3 totals 16 residues. DNA of the CDR3: TGCAGTGCTCCCCCCATAGCGGGAGGGGATTACAATGAGCAGTTCTTC. This encodes CSAPPIAGGDYNEQFF.